This T cell receptor beta chain is drawn from a study of blood T cell repertoires in COVID-19. Study background: T cells, B-cell-depleted T cells, or PBMCs supplied cDNA or gDNA.

The CDR3 extends over 15 amino acids. CDR1 is LGHDT, CDR2 YNNKEL, per germline (reference sequence). The junction had 17 bases not matched to a gene; V was cut back by 2 bases and J by 14 bases. Measured with immunoSEQ multiplex PCR; TCRdb has only the in-frame clones, and not every one. Here the sample spans around 150,000 clones, approximately 90% being singletons. Sequenced: peripheral blood. The receptor was isolated from an older woman with COVID-19, enrolled during active disease. V usage is TRBV3-1 (or the pseudogene TRBV3-2) and J usage is TRBJ1-2, with 7 bases that match TRBD1. DNA for the CDR3: TGTGCCAGCAGCCAATACCGGGACAGTTCCCGTAGAGGGACCTTC. As protein: CASSQYRDSSRRGTF.